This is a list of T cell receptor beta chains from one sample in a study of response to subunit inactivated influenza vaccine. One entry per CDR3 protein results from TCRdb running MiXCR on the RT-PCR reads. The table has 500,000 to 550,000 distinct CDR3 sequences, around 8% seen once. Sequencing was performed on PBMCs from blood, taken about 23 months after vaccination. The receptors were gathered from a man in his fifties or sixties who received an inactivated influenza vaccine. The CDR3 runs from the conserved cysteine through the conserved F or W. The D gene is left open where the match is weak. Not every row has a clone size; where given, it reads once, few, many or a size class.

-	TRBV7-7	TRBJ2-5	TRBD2	CASSPTSGLFETQYF	TGTGCCAGCAGCCCGACTAGCGGGTTATTCGAGACCCAGTACTTC
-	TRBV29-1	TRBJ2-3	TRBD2	CSVEEAGGAVGTQYF	TGCAGCGTTGAAGAAGCGGGGGGGGCCGTGGGCACGCAGTATTTT
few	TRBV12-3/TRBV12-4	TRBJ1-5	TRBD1	CASSLGNQGVQPQHF	TGTGCCAGCAGTTTAGGGAACCAGGGGGTTCAGCCCCAGCATTTT
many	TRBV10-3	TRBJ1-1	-	CAISGQQNTEAFF	TGTGCCATCAGTGGACAGCAGAACACTGAAGCTTTCTTT
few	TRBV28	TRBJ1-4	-	CASGTGLAEKLFF	TGTGCCAGCGGGACCGGGCTAGCTGAAAAACTGTTTTTT
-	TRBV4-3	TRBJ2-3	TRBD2	CASSHGTSGGAHTQYF	TGCGCCAGCAGCCACGGGACTAGCGGGGGGGCCCATACGCAGTATTTT
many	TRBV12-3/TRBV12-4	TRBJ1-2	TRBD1	CASNARDRDYGYTF	TGTGCCAGCAACGCCCGGGACAGGGACTATGGCTACACCTTC
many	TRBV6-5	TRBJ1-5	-	CASSYRRSNQPQHF	TGTGCCAGCAGTTATCGCAGGAGCAATCAGCCCCAGCATTTT
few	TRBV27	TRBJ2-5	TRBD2	CASSLSGGLAGWAETQYF	TGTGCCAGCAGTTTATCGGGGGGGCTAGCGGGGTGGGCAGAGACCCAGTACTTC
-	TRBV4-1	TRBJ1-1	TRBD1	CASSQGRGRTEAFF	TGCGCCAGCAGCCAAGGCAGGGGGCGAACTGAAGCTTTCTTT
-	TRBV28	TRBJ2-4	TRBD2	CASSFPTSGRAEAKNIQYF	TGTGCCAGCAGTTTCCCAACTAGCGGGAGGGCCGAAGCCAAAAACATTCAGTACTTC
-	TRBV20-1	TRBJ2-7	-	CSASNDYEQYF	TGCAGTGCTTCCAACGACTACGAGCAGTACTTC
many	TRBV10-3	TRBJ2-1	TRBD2	CAISESRARGLARPNEQFF	TGTGCCATCAGTGAGTCCCGGGCTAGGGGACTAGCGAGGCCAAATGAGCAGTTCTTC
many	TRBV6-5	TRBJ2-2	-	CASSYSGSGYRAIGELFF	TGTGCCAGCAGTTACTCGGGCTCGGGCTACAGGGCCATCGGGGAGCTGTTTTTT
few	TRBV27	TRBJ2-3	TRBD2	CASRTVAGTQYF	TGTGCCAGCAGGACAGTAGCGGGTACGCAGTATTTT
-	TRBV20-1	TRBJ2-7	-	CSASQATYEQYF	TGCAGTGCTAGCCAAGCGACCTACGAGCAGTACTTC
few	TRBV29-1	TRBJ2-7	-	CSVSGLYYEQYF	TGCAGCGTTTCGGGACTTTACTACGAGCAGTACTTC
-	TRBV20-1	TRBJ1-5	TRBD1	CSATGTGYRNQPQHF	TGCAGTGCCACCGGGACAGGGTATCGCAATCAGCCCCAGCATTTT
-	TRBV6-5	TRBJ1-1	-	CASSYGGLLDMNTEAFF	TGTGCCAGCAGTTACGGGGGCCTCCTAGACATGAACACTGAAGCTTTCTTT
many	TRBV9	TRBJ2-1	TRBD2	CASSEGTSGGNYNEQFF	TGTGCCAGCAGCGAGGGGACTAGCGGGGGGAATTACAATGAGCAGTTCTTC
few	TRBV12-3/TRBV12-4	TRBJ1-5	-	CASSFSEGPQHF	TGTGCCAGCAGTTTCTCCGAAGGGCCCCAGCATTTT
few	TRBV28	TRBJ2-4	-	CASSKMVTHGQNIQYF	TGTGCCAGCAGTAAAATGGTCACCCATGGCCAAAACATTCAGTACTTC
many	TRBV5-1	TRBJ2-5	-	CASSLFGEETQYF	TGCGCCAGCAGCTTGTTTGGGGAAGAGACCCAGTACTTC
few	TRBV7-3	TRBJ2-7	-	CASSLSPSREQYF	TGTGCCAGCAGCTTAAGCCCTAGCCGCGAGCAGTACTTC
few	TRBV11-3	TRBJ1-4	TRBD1	CASSAGQGEKLFF	TGTGCCAGCAGCGCCGGACAGGGGGAAAAACTGTTTTTT
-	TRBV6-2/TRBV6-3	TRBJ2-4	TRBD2	CASSYGLAGNIQYF	TGTGCCAGCAGTTACGGACTAGCGGGCAACATTCAGTACTTC
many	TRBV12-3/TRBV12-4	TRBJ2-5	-	CASRPKSRPQETQYF	TGTGCCAGCAGACCGAAAAGTAGACCCCAAGAGACCCAGTACTTC
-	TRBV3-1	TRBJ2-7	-	CASSPPPTVTRYEQYF	TGTGCCAGCAGCCCCCCCCCGACGGTGACCCGATACGAGCAGTACTTC
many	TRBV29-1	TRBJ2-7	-	CSVEDVGGQSPYEQYF	TGCAGCGTTGAAGATGTCGGGGGGCAATCCCCCTACGAGCAGTACTTC
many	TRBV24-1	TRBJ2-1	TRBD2	CATSDSLLAGNEQFF	TGTGCCACCAGTGATTCCCTGCTAGCGGGGAATGAGCAGTTCTTC
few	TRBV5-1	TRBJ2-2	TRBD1	CASEGQGAYTGELFF	TGCGCCAGCGAGGGACAGGGGGCCTACACCGGGGAGCTGTTTTTT
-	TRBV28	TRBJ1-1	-	CASSSILIGGPGVEAFF	TGTGCCAGCAGTTCAATCTTGATCGGGGGGCCAGGTGTTGAAGCTTTCTTT
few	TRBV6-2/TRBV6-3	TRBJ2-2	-	CASRPLLNTGELFF	TGTGCCAGCAGACCTCTTCTGAACACCGGGGAGCTGTTTTTT
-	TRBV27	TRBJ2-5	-	CASSLIWPGRLYF	TGTGCCAGCAGTCTCATTTGGCCGGGACGCCTGTACTTC
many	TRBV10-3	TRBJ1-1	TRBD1	CAISEPDRGWTEAFF	TGTGCCATCAGTGAGCCTGACAGGGGGTGGACTGAAGCTTTCTTT
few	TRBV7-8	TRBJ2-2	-	CASSSRLSGYTGELFF	TGTGCCAGCAGTTCTCGACTAAGCGGGTACACCGGGGAGCTGTTTTTT
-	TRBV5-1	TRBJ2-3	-	CASGPFPNTDTQYF	TGCGCCAGCGGACCCTTCCCAAACACAGATACGCAGTATTTT
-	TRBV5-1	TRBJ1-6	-	CASSPTGAQNSPLHF	TGCGCCAGCAGCCCAACCGGGGCCCAAAATTCACCCCTCCACTTT
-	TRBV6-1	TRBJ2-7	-	CASSPTPAINYEQYF	TGTGCCAGCAGCCCGACACCCGCTATCAACTACGAGCAGTACTTC